The 2 T cell receptor beta chains listed next were all sequenced from one sample in a study of T cells in tuberculosis. Measured with immunoSEQ multiplex PCR; TCRdb has only the in-frame clones, and not every one. This sample has 25,000 to 35,000 clones, with around 90% found just once. The sample was PBMCs. These receptors came from a donor aged 10-29 years with latent tuberculosis or without tuberculosis infection. Some clones in this sample may be carry-over from other donors' samples.

V is TRBV5-1 and J is TRBJ1-3; D is ambiguous. Germline V gene lookup returns CDR1 SGHRS and CDR2 YFSETQ. This CDR3 comprises 15 residues. V gave up 5 bases and J gave up 6 bases, with 18 bases separating them. Here the CDR3 reads CASSPGLPPANTIYF. Here the CDR3 DNA reads TGCGCCAGCAGTCCTGGACTCCCTCCTGCAAACACCATATATTTT.

The CDR3 DNA sequence: TGTGCCAGCAGTGAAGCTGCAGGGCCATTTAACTATGGCTACACCTTC. Its translation: CASSEAAGPFNYGYTF. V gene TRBV6-1 combines with J gene TRBJ1-2; weak D call: TRBD1 (5 bases). Germline CDR1 MNHNS, CDR2 SASEGT. Trimming took off 0 bases at V and 1 base at J, with 12 bases between the two ends. There are 16 residues in the CDR3.